The 27 T cell receptor beta chains below all came from one sample that was sequenced in a study of T cell repertoires in cytomegalovirus infection. One entry per CDR3 protein results from TCRdb running MiXCR on the reads. The sample lists approximately 340,000 distinct CDR3 sequences; almost 30% were seen once. These TCRs' antigens remain unknown. The sample consisted of cultured PBMCs, taken from culture after CMV antigen stimulation. These receptors all come from a human donor in good health (CMV status not recorded). Some clones in this sample may be carry-over from other donors' samples.

The CDR3 loop reads CASRKVGSSYEQYF. The CDR3 region has the DNA TGTGCCAGCAGGAAAGTAGGGTCTTCCTACGAGCAGTACTTC. The V and J genes are TRBV12-3 or TRBV12-4 and TRBJ2-7; D call uncertain. V was clipped by 6 bases and J by 1 base, with 13 bases between them. This CDR3 comprises 14 residues.

The chain is built from TRBV6-6 and TRBJ1-5; no firm D call. Germline CDR1 is MNHNY and CDR2 is SVGAGI (reference sequence). CDR3 length: 16 residues. The V end was cut by 2 bases, the J end by 2 bases, with 13 bases between. The CDR3 DNA reads as TGTGCCAGCAGTTACAGCGGACGGCGGGGCAATCAGCCCCAGCATTTT. This encodes CASSYSGRRGNQPQHF.

In this sample, this clonotype turned up a few times. The chain carries TRBV20-1 and TRBJ1-6, with D possibly being TRBD1 (5 bases). The CDR3 covers 13 residues. The ends were cut back, 3 bases at V and 7 bases at J, with 10 bases in the middle. Germline V gene lookup returns CDR1 DFQATT and CDR2 SNEGSKA (reference sequence). The CDR3 coding sequence is TGCAGTGCTAGGGGGACGGTGAATTCACCCCTCCACTTT. Translated, it gives CSARGTVNSPLHF.

This clonotype was counted a few times. The chain uses TRBV25-1 and TRBJ1-1; D is unclear. The CDR3 is made up of 13 amino acids. Germline CDR1 MGHDK, CDR2 SYGVNS. Trimming removed 0 bases from V and 4 bases from J, with 6 bases in between. The CDR3 DNA reads TGTGCCAGCAGTGAATATGTGCGCACTGAAGCTTTCTTT. Its translation: CASSEYVRTEAFF.

The CDR3 DNA follows: TGTGCCAGCAGGGACAATACAGGGACTGAAGCTTTCTTT. Amino acids: CASRDNTGTEAFF. The chain has TRBV6-1 and TRBJ1-1, with D possibly matching TRBD1 (6 bases). The germline CDR1 and CDR2 sequences are MNHNS and SASEGT. The ends were cut back, 6 bases at V and 5 bases at J, with 13 bases in the middle. This CDR3 is 13 amino acids long.

This clonotype was found a few times. The chain joins TRBV7-8 to TRBJ1-2; possible D gene TRBD1, 6 bases. The CDR3 extends over 16 amino acids. Trimming cost V 5 bases and J 1 base, with 17 bases left between them. CDR1 and CDR2 (germline): SGHVS, FQNEAQ. The CDR3 loop reads CASSLRGTTNNYGYTF. As DNA, the CDR3 is TGTGCCAGCAGCCTCAGGGGAACGACGAATAACTATGGCTACACCTTC.

In this sample, this clonotype turned up a few times. This sequence joins TRBV7-8 and TRBJ1-1; D may be TRBD1 (5 bases). The CDR3 runs to 14 residues. Between the trimmed V and J ends, which lost 1 base and 7 bases, there was a span of 13 bases. The germline V gene encodes CDR1 SGHVS and CDR2 FQNEAQ. The CDR3 bases are TGTGCCAGCAGCTTAGAGGCAGGGTTGGGTGAAGCTTTCTTT. It specifies CASSLEAGLGEAFF.

The rearrangement links TRBV12-3 or TRBV12-4 to TRBJ1-1; D is possibly TRBD1 (5 bases). Trimming took off 3 bases at V and 5 bases at J, with 22 bases between the two ends. The CDR3 totals 17 residues. As DNA, the CDR3 is TGTGCCAGCAGTTTTGGGGCAGGGAAATCCTCGAGGACTGAAGCTTTCTTT. It yields the protein CASSFGAGKSSRTEAFF.

This clonotype was picked up a small number of times. The chain combines TRBV7-8 with TRBJ2-7, with no clear D. The CDR3 is 12 residues long. V lost 5 bases and J lost 7, with 12 bases in between. Germline V gene sequence: CDR1 SGHVS, CDR2 FQNEAQ. CDR3: CASSPQQEEQYF. The CDR3 nucleotides read TGTGCCAGCAGCCCTCAGCAGGAGGAGCAGTACTTC.

This clonotype was seen more than once but under ten times. The chain carries TRBV19 and TRBJ1-1; D unclear. Germline CDR1 and CDR2: LNHDA and SQIVND (reference sequence). The CDR3 consists of 15 residues. The CDR3: CATVPDRGRITEAFF. The CDR3 coding sequence is TGTGCAACCGTCCCGGACCGCGGGCGAATCACTGAAGCTTTCTTT. Full variable domain (missing parts from reference TRBV19 and TRBJ1-1): DGGITQSPKYLFRKEGQNVTLSCEQNLNHDAMYWYRQDPGQGLRLIYYSQIVNDFQKGDIAEGYSVSREKKESFPLTVTSAQKNPTAFYLCATVPDRGRITEAFFGQGTRLTVV.

This clonotype was counted many times. The chain links TRBV28 to TRBJ1-6; a weak D match, TRBD1 (5 bases). Per germline, CDR1 MDHEN and CDR2 SYDVKM. The CDR3 sequence is 14 residues long. The V gene lost 4 bases and the J gene lost 9 bases, with 13 bases spanning the gap. The CDR3 loop is CASSSGGAGSPLHF. CDR3 DNA: TGTGCCAGCAGTTCGGGAGGGGCGGGTTCACCCCTCCACTTT.

As DNA, the CDR3 is TGTGCCAGCAGCCCCGGCGCCCCGGAGGGCTACACCTTC. Its translation: CASSPGAPEGYTF. This chain links TRBV7-9 with TRBJ1-2; D is uncertain. Per the germline V gene, CDR1 is SEHNR and CDR2 is FQNEAQ (reference sequence). V gave up 5 bases and J gave up 8 bases, with 15 bases separating them. CDR3 size: 13 residues. The full variable domain, with the rest looked up from reference TRBV7-9 and TRBJ1-2, is DTGVSQNPRHKITKRGQNVTFRCDPISEHNRLYWYRQTLGQGPEFLTYFQNEAQLEKSRLLSDRFSAERPKGSFSTLEIQRTEQGDSAMYLCASSPGAPEGYTFGSGTRLTVV.

V gene TRBV6-5 combines with J gene TRBJ1-1; possible D gene TRBD1, 6 bases. Germline V gene data show CDR1 as MNHEY and CDR2 as SVGAGI. This CDR3 has 17 amino acids. The V end lost 5 bases, the J end lost 3 bases, and 22 bases lay between the germline ends. The CDR3 coding sequence is TGTGCCAGCAGTCGGGGCGGGGGGGGCAGGCCGGACACTGAAGCTTTCTTT. Protein sequence: CASSRGGGGRPDTEAFF.

This clonotype was observed at least ten times. This chain links TRBV7-3 with TRBJ2-1, with TRBD2 matching 10 bases. V trimming: 4 bases; J trimming: 5 bases; junction bases outside the gene matches: 5. Germline assignment: CDR1 SGHTA and CDR2 FQGTGA. This CDR3 region has 15 residues. The CDR3 spells CASSSRAGGDNEQFF. The CDR3 DNA reads TGTGCCAGCAGCTCCCGAGCGGGAGGGGACAATGAGCAGTTCTTC.

This clonotype was recorded many times. This chain connects TRBV5-4 to TRBJ2-3; tentatively, D is TRBD2 (6 bases). The germline V and J ends were trimmed by 2 bases and 2 bases, with 15 bases remaining between them. Germline CDR1 reads SGHNT; CDR2 reads YYREEE (reference sequence). The CDR3 is made up of 16 amino acids. CDR3 bases: TGTGCCAGCAGCTTCAATGTGGGGGGTACCACAGATACGCAGTATTTT. Its protein is CASSFNVGGTTDTQYF. The whole variable domain, remainder taken from reference TRBV5-4 and TRBJ2-3, is ETGVTQSPTHLIKTRGQQVTLRCSSQSGHNTVSWYQQALGQGPQFIFQYYREEENGRGNFPPRFSGLQFPNYSSELNVNALELDDSALYLCASSFNVGGTTDTQYFGPGTRLTVL.

A few counts support this clonotype. The chain employs TRBV12-3 or TRBV12-4 and TRBJ1-1, with D possibly matching TRBD1 (5 bases). V lost 6 bases and J lost 5, with 16 bases in between. The CDR3 length is 14 residues. CDR3 region: CASRLSGGTTEAFF. The CDR3 nucleotides are TGTGCCAGCAGGCTTTCGGGGGGGACGACTGAAGCTTTCTTT.

The sample holds a few counts of this clonotype. V usage is TRBV6-4 and J usage is TRBJ1-2; D ambiguous. V was pared by 0 bases and J by 7 bases, with 12 bases between. Germline V gene data show CDR1 as MRHNA and CDR2 as SNTAGT. This CDR3 has 14 amino acids. The CDR3 coding sequence is TGTGCCAGCAGTGACTCGGAGGGTAGAGGTGGCTACACCTTC. It encodes CASSDSEGRGGYTF.

CDR3 DNA: TGTGCCATCAGTGAGGGACCTCTGGCCTATGGCTACACCTTC. It yields the protein CAISEGPLAYGYTF. This chain links TRBV10-3 with TRBJ1-2; D gene uncertain. The CDR3 consists of 14 residues. V gave up 2 bases and J gave up 4 bases, with 11 bases separating them. Germline V gene data show CDR1 as ENHRY and CDR2 as SYGVKD.

This clonotype was detected ten times or more. The chain employs TRBV7-2 and TRBJ2-1; 15 bases line up with TRBD2. Germline assignment: CDR1 SGHTA and CDR2 FQGNSA. V shed 5 bases, J shed 4 bases, and the junction held 6 bases outside the gene matches. The CDR3 extends over 17 amino acids. The CDR3 loop reads CASSQGLAGGGYNEQFF. The CDR3 coding sequence is TGTGCCAGCAGCCAGGGACTAGCGGGGGGCGGGTACAATGAGCAGTTCTTC.

This clonotype was seen a single time. The gene calls are TRBV27 and TRBJ2-1; 7 nucleotides agree with TRBD2. V lost 8 bases, J lost 0 bases, and 7 bases stayed unmatched. Germline loops: CDR1 MNHEY, CDR2 SMNVEV (reference sequence). CDR3 length: 15 amino acids. This chain's CDR3 is CASAFGGGSYNEQFF. The DNA for the CDR3 is TGTGCCAGCGCCTTTGGCGGGGGCTCCTACAATGAGCAGTTCTTC.

This clonotype was observed a few times. The rearrangement uses TRBV7-9 and TRBJ1-4; D gene ambiguous. Germline V lookup: CDR1 SEHNR, CDR2 FQNEAQ (reference sequence). V was cut by 5 bases and J by 4 bases, with 11 bases left in between. The CDR3 runs 14 residues. The chain's CDR3 is CASSVTRNNEKLFF. The CDR3 DNA reads TGTGCCAGCAGCGTGACGAGGAATAATGAAAAACTGTTTTTT.

V and J are TRBV27 and TRBJ2-1; TRBD2 agrees at 7 bases. V trimming: 6 bases; J trimming: 5 bases; junction bases outside the gene matches: 4. This CDR3 is 13 amino acids long. Germline V gene sequence: CDR1 MNHEY, CDR2 SMNVEV (reference sequence). Written as DNA, the CDR3 is TGTGCCAGCAGCCAGGGACTACACAATGAGCAGTTCTTC. Translated: CASSQGLHNEQFF.

The chain links TRBV4-2 to TRBJ1-4; maybe TRBD1 (5 bases). This CDR3 spans 15 amino acids. The V gene's germline CDR1 is LGHNA and CDR2 YNFKEQ. V lost 0 bases and J lost 3, with 8 bases in between. The CDR3 nucleotides are TGTGCCAGCAGCCAAGATGGGACTTCTAATGAAAAACTGTTTTTT. Translation: CASSQDGTSNEKLFF.

The rearrangement links TRBV11-3 to TRBJ1-5; D is undetermined. The V and J ends lost 4 bases and 2 bases respectively, with 9 bases between them. CDR1 SGHNT and CDR2 YENEEA come from the germline V gene. The CDR3 covers 14 residues. CDR3 loop: CASSCDGGNQPQHF. CDR3 DNA: TGTGCCAGCAGCTGCGATGGGGGCAATCAGCCCCAGCATTTT.

The chain combines TRBV5-1 with TRBJ2-3; 7 positions match TRBD2. The CDR3 covers 16 residues. Germline trimming cut 4 bases from V and 5 bases from J; bases unmatched to any gene: 13. Germline V gives CDR1 SGHRS, CDR2 YFSETQ. CDR3 residues: CASSPLGGGLGDTQYF. The CDR3 DNA reads as TGCGCCAGCAGCCCACTCGGCGGGGGATTGGGAGATACGCAGTATTTT.

The V call is TRBV28, the J call TRBJ1-2; no reliable D call. This CDR3 is 12 amino acids long. Trimming removed 4 bases from V and 1 base from J, with 4 bases in between. Germline V lookup: CDR1 MDHEN, CDR2 SYDVKM. This CDR3 is CASSWSNYGYTF. The CDR3 DNA reads TGTGCCAGCAGTTGGAGTAACTATGGCTACACCTTC.

This sequence joins TRBV29-1 and TRBJ2-5; a weak D match, TRBD2 (6 bases). The CDR3 covers 16 residues. Germline V CDR1 and CDR2: SQVTM, ANQGSEA. V was pared by 3 bases and J by 4 bases, with 21 bases between. CDR3 coding DNA: TGCAGCGTTGATAGGGACTCCCTACGCCCCACAGAGACCCAGTACTTC. Its protein product is CSVDRDSLRPTETQYF.